This T cell receptor beta chain emerged from a study of T-cell memory formation after mild COVID-19. TCRdb independently ran MiXCR on the 5' RACE reads; one entry per CDR3 protein. The sample shows under 85,000 distinct CDR3 sequences, around 13% of them seen only once. Germline CDR1 reads DFQATT; CDR2 reads SNEGSKA (reference sequence). There are 17 residues in the CDR3. Trimming pared 1 base from V and 0 bases from J, leaving 16 bases between. The clonotype was recovered from an adult woman who had mild COVID-19 (a few samples of this study predate the infection). Cell type and time point are not known. The gene calls are TRBV20-1 and TRBJ2-1, with D hard to call. The material sequenced was PBMCs or a T cell subset sorted from them (not recorded which). As DNA, the CDR3 is TGCAGTGCTAGAGCAAAATGGCGCGAAAACTCCTACAATGAGCAGTTCTTC. Translating gives CSARAKWRENSYNEQFF.